Below are 10 T cell receptor beta chains sequenced from a single sample in a study of blood T cells in healthy people across ages. For the second PCR, which ran for roughly 6 to 12 cycles, a sample-barcoded 5' primer and a J-beta primer mix were used. Using its own MiXCR run on the 5' RACE reads, TCRdb lists one record per CDR3 protein. The sample consists of about 680,000 distinct CDR3 sequences, more than 40% of them appearing once. The specimen sequenced was blood. These receptors were collected from a woman aged 55-75 years in good health.

This clonotype was counted a few times. The chain links TRBV20-1 to TRBJ2-7, with 15 bases fitting TRBD2. The germline V gene has CDR1 DFQATT and CDR2 SNEGSKA (reference sequence). This CDR3 comprises 17 residues. V trimming: 5 bases; J trimming: 5 bases; junction bases outside the gene matches: 13. The CDR3: CSAPTGLAGGPLDEQYF. Written as DNA, the CDR3 is TGCAGTGCTCCAACCGGACTAGCGGGAGGGCCGTTGGACGAGCAGTACTTC.

The sample holds one count of this clonotype. V usage is TRBV9 and J usage is TRBJ1-5; tentative D call: TRBD1 (5 bases). The V end lost 3 bases, the J end lost 7 bases, and 14 bases lay between the germline ends. This CDR3 has 14 residues. Germline CDR1 and CDR2: SGDLS and YYNGEE. This chain's CDR3 is CASSGDGRTQPQHF. Written as DNA, the CDR3 is TGTGCCAGCAGCGGAGACGGTCGGACACAGCCCCAGCATTTT.

The V call is TRBV12-3 or TRBV12-4, the J call TRBJ1-1; 7 positions match TRBD1. After removal of 8 bases from V and 5 bases from J, the junction contained 11 bases not matched to a gene. CDR3 size: 14 residues. CDR3 protein: CASGEQGFCTEAFF. In DNA form, the CDR3 reads TGTGCCAGCGGGGAACAGGGGTTCTGTACTGAAGCTTTCTTT.

The chain has TRBV20-1 and TRBJ2-7; the D gene is possibly TRBD2 (6 bases). Germline V CDR1 and CDR2: DFQATT, SNEGSKA (reference sequence). This CDR3 contains 13 residues. The germline V and J ends were trimmed by 5 bases and 4 bases, with 15 bases remaining between them. This chain's CDR3 is CSAGTGTEYEQYF. The CDR3 DNA follows: TGCAGTGCTGGCACCGGGACTGAGTACGAGCAGTACTTC.

The genes are TRBV29-1 and TRBJ2-7; D is perhaps TRBD1 (6 bases). This CDR3 region has 14 residues. Trimming took off 4 bases at V and 2 bases at J, with 15 bases between the two ends. The V gene's germline CDR1 is SQVTM and CDR2 ANQGSEA. CDR3 sequence: CSVARQETAYEQYF. The CDR3 nucleotides are TGCAGCGTTGCCCGACAGGAGACCGCCTACGAGCAGTACTTC.

The chain employs TRBV19 and TRBJ2-4; D not resolved. Germline V gene data show CDR1 as LNHDA and CDR2 as SQIVND (reference sequence). The V end was cut by 5 bases, the J end by 1 base, with 9 bases between. This CDR3 is built from 14 residues. In nucleotides, the CDR3 is TGTGCCAGTAGTCTCAATGCGGCCAAAAACATTCAGTACTTC. Translated: CASSLNAAKNIQYF.

The rearrangement links TRBV9 to TRBJ2-2, with no clear D. CDR1 is SGDLS, CDR2 YYNGEE, per germline. Trimming removed 3 bases from V and 1 base from J, with 7 bases in between. The CDR3 totals 14 residues. CDR3 sequence (DNA): TGTGCCAGCAGCGCTCAAGAGAACACCGGGGAGCTGTTTTTT. The encoded protein is CASSAQENTGELFF.

The V and J genes are TRBV20-1 and TRBJ1-2; the D gene is possibly TRBD1 (6 bases). In germline, CDR1 is DFQATT, CDR2 SNEGSKA (reference sequence). CDR3 length: 15 amino acids. The V and J ends lost 0 bases and 5 bases respectively, with 16 bases between them. In nucleotides, the CDR3 is TGCAGTGCTAGAGAACGCAGGGGCCTTGTTTATGGCTACACCTTC. It encodes CSARERRGLVYGYTF.

This chain links TRBV3-1 with TRBJ2-4; tentative D call: TRBD2 (6 bases). The closer fit of TRBJ2-7 to the DNA end suggests the J call may be wrong. Germline CDR1 is LGHDT and CDR2 is YNNKEL (reference sequence). The CDR3 has 18 amino acids. CDR3 region: CASSQATGVFRAGYEQYF. Here the CDR3 DNA reads TGTGCCAGCAGCCAAGCGACCGGGGTTTTCAGGGCGGGGTACGAGCAGTACTTC.

The V and J genes are TRBV3-1 and TRBJ2-5; 7 bases are a match to TRBD2. With the DNA end fitting TRBJ2-4 better, the J assignment may be wrong. This CDR3 contains 15 residues. In germline, CDR1 is LGHDT, CDR2 YNNKEL (reference sequence). As DNA, the CDR3 is TGTGCCAGCAGCCAAGATGGACTAGGGGAAAACATTCAGTACTTC. The encoded protein is CASSQDGLGENIQYF.